Below, 13 T cell receptor beta chains from the same sample are listed, as sequenced in a study of blood T cell repertoires in COVID-19 (dated by TCRdb to the early 2020s). The library was made by the immunoSEQ multiplex PCR assay. TCRdb stores this immuneACCESS table with in-frame sequences only. Part of the clones is absent; in the studies checked, under half of the shortfall reflects unresolved V genes, and no reason is known for the rest. The sample yields about 110,000 clones; about three quarters were counted once. The ten largest clonotypes hold more than 15% of the sample. The source material was peripheral blood. All receptors derive from a woman of 80 years or more with active or convalescent COVID-19.

This clone was seen only once. The chain couples TRBV30 to TRBJ2-5, with a tentative D call TRBD1 (6 bases). V lost 0 bases to trimming and J lost 2 bases, with 10 bases between them. The CDR3 loop spans 14 amino acids. Germline V gene lookup returns CDR1 GTSNPN and CDR2 SVGIG (reference sequence). The CDR3 region has the DNA TGTGCCTGGAGTGTACTTACAGGGCAAGAGACCCAGTACTTC. It specifies CAWSVLTGQETQYF.

This clone was counted a single time. The same CDR3 can be traced to other DNA sequences in this sample. V is TRBV7-8 and J is TRBJ1-5; D gene unclear. Trimming took off 3 bases at V and 6 bases at J, with 9 bases between the two ends. This CDR3 has 13 residues. The germline gives CDR1 SGHVS, CDR2 FQNEAQ. The CDR3 region is CASSLTGGQPQHF. The CDR3 DNA reads TGTGCCAGCAGCTTGACGGGAGGTCAGCCCCAGCATTTT.

The genes are TRBV2 and TRBJ2-1, with 10 bases that match TRBD2. CDR1 and CDR2 from the germline V gene are SNHLY and FYNNEI. CDR3 length equals 14 residues. The J segment lost 9 bases and the V segment lost 2 bases, leaving 4 bases of the junction unmatched. CDR3 nucleotides: TGTGCCAGCAGTGAAAAGCGGGAGGGGATTGAGCAGTTCTTC. It translates to CASSEKREGIEQFF.

The chain combines TRBV19 with TRBJ2-3; D unclear. The CDR3 loop spans 14 amino acids. Trimming removed 8 bases from V and 2 bases from J, with 14 bases in between. Germline V CDR1 and CDR2: LNHDA, SQIVND (reference sequence). CDR3: CASGSTRNTDTQYF. The CDR3 nucleotides are TGTGCCAGTGGGTCCACGCGGAACACAGATACGCAGTATTTT.

The chain recombines TRBV7-3 with TRBJ2-1; TRBD1 matches at 11 bases. Germline V gene sequence: CDR1 SGHTA, CDR2 FQGTGA. CDR3 length: 16 amino acids. V lost 2 bases and J lost 12; bases outside the gene matches: 12. CDR3 amino acids: CASSLGGTGGLTGQFF. CDR3 coding DNA: TGTGCCAGCAGCTTAGGCGGGACAGGGGGGCTAACAGGGCAGTTCTTC.

In this sample, this clone turned up a few times. The genes are TRBV18 and TRBJ2-7; no clear D gene. The CDR3 is made up of 15 amino acids. Germline lookup yields CDR1 KGHSH and CDR2 LQKENI. Trimming removed 0 bases at V and 0 bases at J, with 9 bases between. This CDR3 is CASSPPLANSYEQYF. Written as DNA, the CDR3 is TGTGCCAGCTCACCACCGCTGGCCAACTCCTACGAGCAGTACTTC.

The chain has TRBV9 and TRBJ1-4, with TRBD1 matching over 7 bases. This CDR3 comprises 14 residues. Looked up from germline, CDR1 is SGDLS and CDR2 is YYNGEE. J lost 6 bases, V lost 0 bases, and 2 bases had no gene match. The DNA for the CDR3 is TGTGCCAGCAGCGTAGGACAGGGATATGAAAAACTGTTTTTT. This sequence encodes CASSVGQGYEKLFF.

This chain uses TRBV19 with TRBJ1-5; D unclear. With 6 bases removed from V and 5 bases from J, the gap between germline ends came to 29 bases. CDR1 and CDR2 (germline): LNHDA, SQIVND (reference sequence). This CDR3 comprises 19 residues. CDR3 DNA sequence: TGTGCCAGTAGACGGGAGATAAGACGTTCGTATATAGCGGATCAGCCCCAGCATTTT. This gives the protein CASRREIRRSYIADQPQHF.

V and J are TRBV30 and TRBJ1-2; 8 nucleotides agree with TRBD1. V trimming: 2 bases; J trimming: 0 bases; junction bases outside the gene matches: 5. The CDR3 totals 15 residues. The V gene's germline CDR1 is GTSNPN and CDR2 SVGIG (reference sequence). Written as DNA, the CDR3 is TGTGCCTGGAGTCCAGGGGGCCCAGCTAACTATGGCTACACCTTC. Protein sequence: CAWSPGGPANYGYTF.

The chain combines TRBV30 with TRBJ1-5, with a weak D call TRBD1 (5 bases). V lost 1 base and J 4 bases, leaving 8 bases between the germline ends. Germline assignment: CDR1 GTSNPN and CDR2 SVGIG (reference sequence). This CDR3 contains 13 residues. CDR3 residues: CAWSAGGNQPQHF. The CDR3 DNA sequence: TGTGCCTGGAGTGCGGGGGGGAATCAGCCCCAGCATTTT.

This clone was observed once. This chain links TRBV7-2 with TRBJ1-2, with TRBD1 matching over 11 bases. V shed 0 bases, J shed 8 bases, and the junction held 5 bases outside the gene matches. There are 15 residues in the CDR3. The V gene's germline CDR1 is SGHTA and CDR2 FQGNSA. The CDR3 here is CASSLAGQGGYGYTF. The CDR3 DNA sequence: TGTGCCAGCAGCTTAGCGGGACAGGGGGGGTACGGCTACACCTTC.

A single count supports this clone. V gene TRBV5-1 combines with J gene TRBJ1-2; TRBD1 aligns across 7 bases. With V trimmed by 3 bases and J by 1 base, 6 bases remained unmatched. Germline assignment: CDR1 SGHRS and CDR2 YFSETQ. The CDR3 contains 15 residues. CDR3 loop: CASSSSGGVNYGYTF. The CDR3 nucleotides read TGCGCCAGCAGCTCCTCAGGGGGAGTTAACTATGGCTACACCTTC.

This chain connects TRBV20-1 to TRBJ2-5; D is perhaps TRBD2 (5 bases). This CDR3 has 11 amino acids. Germline CDR1 DFQATT, CDR2 SNEGSKA (reference sequence). The germline V and J ends were trimmed by 3 bases and 14 bases, with 16 bases remaining between them. The CDR3 bases are TGCAGTGCTAGCGTGGCCAGCGGACTTTACTTC. Translated, it gives CSASVASGLYF.